The sequence of this T cell receptor (beta chain) was determined in a study of cytomegalovirus exposure and HLA in healthy donors. Healthy bone marrow donors made up the donors. The PCR employed 60 Vbeta primers together with 13 Jbeta primers. Assay: immunoSEQ multiplex PCR; the TCRdb copy retains only in-frame clones and omits some. The sample records 130,000 to 150,000 clones, 65% to 85% being singletons. In the case of this clone: Its antigen is currently unknown.

Points from the study as a whole: V- and J-gene trimming in TCR beta was tied to a missense DCLRE1C variant by an analysis performed later.

Deletions cut 1 base from V and 4 bases from J, with 6 bases between. This CDR3 has 13 residues. Looked up from germline, CDR1 is MGHDK and CDR2 is SYGVNS. This chain connects TRBV25-1 to TRBJ2-3; D is undetermined. The source is a woman in her 40s in good health and CMV-seropositive. Sequenced sample: PBMCs. CDR3 bases: TGTGCCAGCAGTGAATCTCCCCCAGATACGCAGTATTTT. Protein sequence: CASSESPPDTQYF.